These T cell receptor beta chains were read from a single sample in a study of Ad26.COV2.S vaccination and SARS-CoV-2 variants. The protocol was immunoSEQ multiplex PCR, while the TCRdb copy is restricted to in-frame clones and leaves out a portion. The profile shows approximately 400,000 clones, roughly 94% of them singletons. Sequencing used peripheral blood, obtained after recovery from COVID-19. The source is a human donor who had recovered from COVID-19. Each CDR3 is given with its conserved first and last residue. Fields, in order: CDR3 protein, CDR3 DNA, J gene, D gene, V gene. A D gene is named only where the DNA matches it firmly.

CDR3 protein: CASSQLAGAGGYNEQFF; CDR3 DNA: TGTGCCAGCTCACAGCTAGCGGGGGCTGGAGGCTACAATGAGCAGTTCTTC; J gene: TRBJ2-1; D gene: TRBD2; V gene: TRBV18
CDR3 protein: CASSLYPKPNEKLFF; CDR3 DNA: TGTGCCAGCAGCTTATACCCTAAACCTAATGAAAAACTGTTTTTT; J gene: TRBJ1-4; D gene: NA; V gene: TRBV7-2
CDR3 protein: CASSGQTYEQYF; CDR3 DNA: TGTGCCAGCAGTGGGCAGACCTACGAGCAGTACTTC; J gene: TRBJ2-7; D gene: NA; V gene: TRBV2
CDR3 protein: CASSPGQGEQYF; CDR3 DNA: TGTGCCAGCAGCCCGGGACAAGGCGAGCAGTACTTC; J gene: TRBJ2-7; D gene: NA; V gene: TRBV7-9
CDR3 protein: CASSSGDFFGTAPLHF; CDR3 DNA: TGCGCCAGCAGCTCAGGTGACTTCTTTGGTACGGCACCCCTCCACTTT; J gene: TRBJ1-6; D gene: NA; V gene: TRBV5-1
CDR3 protein: CASSLNSLSGNTIYF; CDR3 DNA: TGTGCCAGCAGCCTTAACAGCCTCTCTGGAAACACCATATATTTT; J gene: TRBJ1-3; D gene: NA; V gene: TRBV7-6
CDR3 protein: CASSYASGGYYEQYF; CDR3 DNA: TGTGCCAGCAGTTACGCTAGCGGGGGATACTACGAGCAGTACTTC; J gene: TRBJ2-7; D gene: TRBD2; V gene: TRBV6-6
CDR3 protein: CASSRRLPGEDNEQFF; CDR3 DNA: TGTGCCAGCAGCCGAAGGTTACCAGGGGAGGACAATGAGCAGTTCTTC; J gene: TRBJ2-1; D gene: NA; V gene: TRBV27
CDR3 protein: CASSRQSTDTQYF; CDR3 DNA: TGTGCCAGCTCACGACAAAGCACAGATACGCAGTATTTT; J gene: TRBJ2-3; D gene: NA; V gene: TRBV18
CDR3 protein: CASSQVWGPDTQYF; CDR3 DNA: TGTGCCAGCAGCCAAGTCTGGGGGCCAGATACGCAGTATTTT; J gene: TRBJ2-3; D gene: NA; V gene: TRBV14
CDR3 protein: CASSPGSGANVLTF; CDR3 DNA: TGTGCCAGTAGTCCGGGTTCTGGGGCCAACGTCCTGACTTTC; J gene: TRBJ2-6; D gene: NA; V gene: TRBV19
CDR3 protein: CASSVDPPSYNEQFF; CDR3 DNA: TGTGCCAGCAGCGTAGACCCTCCCTCCTACAATGAGCAGTTCTTC; J gene: TRBJ2-1; D gene: NA; V gene: TRBV9
CDR3 protein: CASSRGTGPNQPQHF; CDR3 DNA: TGTGCCAGCAGTCGGGGGACAGGGCCGAATCAGCCCCAGCATTTT; J gene: TRBJ1-5; D gene: TRBD1; V gene: TRBV6-5